A selection of T cell receptor beta chains follows, all from one sample in a study of beta chain features in type 1 diabetes. The method was immunoSEQ multiplex PCR; TCRdb's version includes in-frame clones alone and lacks a portion of them. The sample shows 300,000 to 350,000 clones, 14% of them seen only once. The sequenced material came from central memory CD4+ T cells from blood. The receptors were sampled from a man aged 25 to 40 in good health. The CDR3 runs from the conserved cysteine through the conserved F or W. The D gene is left open where the match is weak. Size values are once, few and many counts, or a class for expanded clones, and some rows have none.

j_gene,d_gene,abundance,v_gene,CDR3aa,CDR3nt
TRBJ2-3,-,many,TRBV28,CASSRNPDNTQYF,TGTGCCAGCAGTAGAAATCCGGACAATACGCAGTATTTT
TRBJ2-7,TRBD1,few,TRBV29-1,CSVLQGDAYEQYF,TGCAGCGTTCTGCAGGGGGACGCCTACGAGCAGTACTTC
TRBJ2-1,-,-,TRBV18,CASSPFRTNEQFF,TGTGCCAGCTCGCCCTTTAGGACAAATGAGCAGTTCTTC
TRBJ2-7,TRBD1,few,TRBV5-1,CASRSDRAGEQYF,TGCGCCAGCAGAAGCGACAGGGCGGGCGAGCAGTACTTC
TRBJ2-4,-,many,TRBV5-1,CASSFTSGVDIQYF,TGCGCCAGCAGCTTCACCTCCGGGGTGGACATTCAGTACTTC
TRBJ1-3,TRBD1,few,TRBV5-4,CASSSLGTAGNTIYF,TGTGCCAGCAGCTCTCTCGGGACAGCTGGAAACACCATATATTTT
TRBJ2-7,TRBD1,few,TRBV9,CASSPVAGTGVEQYF,TGTGCCAGCAGCCCCGTCGCCGGGACAGGGGTCGAGCAGTACTTC
TRBJ1-6,-,-,TRBV2,CASSELGYSPLHF,TGTGCCAGCAGTGAATTGGGGTATTCACCCCTCCACTTT
TRBJ2-7,-,-,TRBV5-6,CASTFLNSDRPYEQYF,TGTGCCAGCACCTTCTTAAATTCGGACAGACCCTACGAGCAGTACTTC
TRBJ2-1,-,-,TRBV5-6,CASSLSREQFF,TGTGCCAGCAGCTTGTCAAGGGAGCAGTTCTTC
TRBJ2-3,TRBD2,few,TRBV27,CASSAGLALSSTDTQYF,TGTGCCAGCAGTGCCGGACTAGCCTTATCTAGCACAGATACGCAGTATTTT
TRBJ2-4,-,few,TRBV2,CASNSGNIQYF,TGTGCCAGCAACTCAGGGAACATTCAGTACTTC
TRBJ1-1,TRBD1,-,TRBV7-2,CASSLVGQGAISAEAFF,TGTGCCAGCAGCTTAGTGGGACAGGGGGCGATATCCGCTGAAGCTTTCTTT
TRBJ2-1,-,few,TRBV7-2,CASSPLTSNEQFF,TGTGCCAGCAGCCCCTTGACTAGCAATGAGCAGTTCTTC
TRBJ2-1,TRBD1,many,TRBV10-3,CATNTGDRNEQFF,TGTGCCACAAACACAGGGGATCGAAATGAGCAGTTCTTC
TRBJ1-3,-,-,TRBV4-3,CASSQDIAGPSGNTIYF,TGCGCCAGCAGCCAAGATATCGCAGGGCCGAGCGGAAACACCATATATTTT
TRBJ2-3,TRBD2,few,TRBV19,CASSIAETSGHTQYF,TGTGCCAGTAGTATAGCTGAGACTAGCGGGCATACGCAGTATTTT
TRBJ1-2,-,few,TRBV7-2,CASRNSGTAYGYTF,TGTGCCAGCAGGAATTCCGGGACTGCTTATGGCTACACCTTC
TRBJ2-3,-,few,TRBV19,CASSIGAVSTDTQYF,TGTGCCAGTAGCATCGGGGCTGTCAGCACAGATACGCAGTATTTT
TRBJ2-5,-,-,TRBV30,CAWTPGAETQYF,TGTGCCTGGACCCCTGGGGCGGAGACCCAGTACTTC
TRBJ2-5,-,-,TRBV2,CASSEVVETQYF,TGTGCCAGCAGCGAGGTGGTAGAGACCCAGTACTTC
TRBJ2-3,TRBD2,few,TRBV4-3,CASSQSPSGVQDTQYF,TGCGCCAGCAGCCAATCCCCTAGCGGGGTTCAAGATACGCAGTATTTT
TRBJ2-1,-,few,TRBV11-3,CASSSHGKYNEQFF,TGTGCCAGCAGCTCACACGGGAAATACAATGAGCAGTTCTTC
TRBJ1-2,TRBD1,few,TRBV4-3,CASSQEWGQGNYGYTF,TGCGCCAGCAGCCAAGAGTGGGGACAGGGGAACTATGGCTACACCTTC
TRBJ2-3,-,-,TRBV6-5,CASKNRAADTQYF,TGTGCCAGCAAAAACAGGGCGGCGGATACGCAGTATTTT
TRBJ2-1,-,-,TRBV2,CASRLPGVNEQFF,TGTGCCAGCCGATTACCGGGGGTCAATGAGCAGTTCTTC
TRBJ1-5,-,-,TRBV12-5,CASGFSSNQPQHF,TGTGCTAGTGGTTTCTCTAGCAATCAGCCCCAGCATTTT
TRBJ1-2,-,-,TRBV18,CASSPDTNYGYTF,TGTGCCAGCTCACCGGACACTAACTATGGCTACACCTTC
TRBJ2-2,-,-,TRBV29-1,CSAKGRPNTGELFF,TGCAGCGCCAAAGGCAGGCCTAACACCGGGGAGCTGTTTTTT
TRBJ2-4,-,-,TRBV2,CAGGEGLAKNIQYF,TGTGCAGGGGGGGAGGGCCTGGCCAAAAACATTCAGTACTTC
TRBJ1-5,-,few,TRBV18,CASSLQRNQPQHF,TGTGCCAGCTCACTACAGAGAAATCAGCCCCAGCATTTT
TRBJ2-5,-,-,TRBV2,CASNEGEETLYF,TGTGCCAGCAACGAGGGGGAAGAGACCCTGTACTTC
TRBJ1-2,TRBD1,-,TRBV19,CASSSRQGRYGYTF,TGTGCCAGTAGTAGCCGACAGGGACGCTATGGCTACACCTTC
TRBJ2-2,TRBD2,few,TRBV4-3,CASSQDAGVNTGELFF,TGCGCCAGCAGCCAAGATGCGGGAGTGAATACCGGGGAGCTGTTTTTT
TRBJ2-2,TRBD1,-,TRBV7-2,CASTPGTGLTGELFF,TGTGCCAGCACTCCCGGGACAGGGCTCACCGGGGAGCTGTTTTTT
TRBJ2-3,TRBD2,-,TRBV7-9,CASSLDLAGNPDTQYF,TGTGCCAGCAGCTTAGATCTAGCGGGGAACCCAGATACGCAGTATTTT
TRBJ1-4,-,few,TRBV27,CASSGDIGEKLFF,TGTGCCAGCAGTGGCGACATTGGGGAAAAACTGTTTTTT
TRBJ2-5,-,few,TRBV5-4,CASSLGTQQETQYF,TGTGCCAGCAGCCTCGGGACACAACAAGAGACCCAGTACTTC
TRBJ2-3,-,few,TRBV7-9,CASRGLSTDTQYF,TGTGCCAGCAGAGGACTGAGCACAGATACGCAGTATTTT
TRBJ2-2,-,few,TRBV7-8,CASTEGANTGELFF,TGTGCCTCCACCGAGGGGGCGAACACCGGGGAGCTGTTTTTT
TRBJ2-1,-,few,TRBV11-2,CASSPSSYNEQFF,TGTGCCAGCAGCCCGAGCTCCTACAATGAGCAGTTCTTC
TRBJ2-5,-,-,TRBV4-3,CASSQESWETQYF,TGCGCCAGCAGCCAAGAATCGTGGGAGACCCAGTACTTC
TRBJ2-1,-,-,TRBV7-3,CASSLGGHEQFF,TGTGCCAGCAGCTTAGGTGGACATGAGCAGTTCTTC
TRBJ2-5,-,few,TRBV29-1,CSLRAAEGLGTQYF,TGCAGCCTCCGGGCCGCCGAGGGTTTAGGGACCCAGTACTTC
TRBJ1-2,TRBD1,few,TRBV6-5,CASSGDRGNGYTF,TGTGCCAGCAGTGGCGACAGGGGTAATGGCTACACCTTC
TRBJ1-2,TRBD1,few,TRBV15,CATSSRGHRGYTF,TGTGCCACCAGCAGCAGGGGGCACCGGGGCTACACCTTC
TRBJ1-1,-,-,TRBV10-3,CAISESDPRGNTEAFF,TGTGCCATCAGTGAGTCTGATCCCAGGGGGAACACTGAAGCTTTCTTT
TRBJ1-4,-,few,TRBV9,CASSVAERTREKLFF,TGTGCCAGCAGCGTAGCAGAAAGAACTAGGGAAAAACTGTTTTTT
TRBJ2-1,TRBD2,few,TRBV6-6,CASSYPGLAGNEQFF,TGTGCCAGCAGTTACCCGGGACTAGCTGGCAATGAGCAGTTCTTC
TRBJ1-2,-,few,TRBV10-3,CAISDREGYTF,TGTGCCATCAGTGACAGGGAAGGCTACACCTTC
TRBJ2-5,-,-,TRBV6-6,CASSFRYQETQYF,TGTGCCAGCAGTTTCCGGTACCAAGAGACCCAGTACTTC
TRBJ2-7,-,few,TRBV27,CASSFSGYEQYF,TGTGCCAGCAGTTTTTCGGGTTACGAGCAGTACTTC
TRBJ1-2,TRBD1,-,TRBV6-5,CASSTDRAGGYTF,TGTGCCAGCAGTACGGACAGGGCCGGCGGCTACACCTTC